The 24 T cell receptor beta chains presented below share a single source sample, sequenced in a study of cytomegalovirus exposure and HLA in healthy donors. The study ran its PCR with 60 Vbeta and 13 Jbeta primers. Produced via immunoSEQ multiplex PCR; TCRdb's table is partial and in-frame only. The sample consists of over 150,000 clones, around 75% of them appearing once. The sequencing sample was made of PBMCs. The source of these receptors is a male donor in good health and CMV-seronegative.

V and J are TRBV30 and TRBJ1-2; the match to TRBD1 covers 9 bases. Germline V gene sequence: CDR1 GTSNPN, CDR2 SVGIG (reference sequence). The CDR3 spans 13 residues. The V and J ends lost 2 bases and 7 bases, in that order; junction bases with no gene match: 5. For the CDR3, the DNA is TGTGCCTGGAGTCCGACAGGGGGTACTGGCTACACCTTC. Encoded protein: CAWSPTGGTGYTF.

V gene TRBV29-1 combines with J gene TRBJ2-7; unclear D gene. V gave up 5 bases and J gave up 2 bases, with 4 bases separating them. Germline V CDR1 and CDR2: SQVTM, ANQGSEA. The CDR3 has 10 amino acids. The CDR3 is CSVYTYEQYF. The CDR3 nucleotides read TGCAGCGTTTACACCTACGAGCAGTACTTC.

This clone was recorded a few times. The chain combines TRBV28 with TRBJ2-5; TRBD2 aligns across 10 bases. V lost 4 bases, J lost 5 bases, and 10 bases stayed unmatched. The CDR3 runs to 16 residues. Germline CDR1 is MDHEN and CDR2 is SYDVKM. The CDR3 region has the DNA TGTGCCAGCAGTTCGACTACTAGCGGGATTCAGGAGACCCAGTACTTC. The encoded protein is CASSSTTSGIQETQYF.

V gene TRBV29-1 combines with J gene TRBJ2-7, with TRBD1 identical over 7 bases. V shed 3 bases and J 5 bases; nucleotides not matched to a gene: 7. The CDR3 spans 13 residues. Per the germline V gene, CDR1 is SQVTM and CDR2 is ANQGSEA. CDR3 sequence reads: CSVERGRGHEQYF. As DNA, the CDR3 is TGCAGCGTTGAGAGGGGGCGCGGCCACGAGCAGTACTTC.

This chain joins TRBV5-1 and TRBJ2-3, with 8 bases that match TRBD1. The CDR3 loop spans 15 amino acids. The germline gives CDR1 SGHRS, CDR2 YFSETQ. Trimming removed 5 bases from V and 2 bases from J; junction bases left unmatched: 7. The CDR3 is CASSTGQVYTDTQYF. Here the CDR3 DNA reads TGCGCCAGCAGTACGGGACAGGTATACACAGATACGCAGTATTTT.

This clone was seen a handful of times. J is TRBJ2-7 and V is TRBV6-5, with D possibly TRBD2 on 5 matching bases. The ends were cut back, 6 bases at V and 2 bases at J, with 14 bases in the middle. Germline CDR1 reads MNHEY; CDR2 reads SVGAGI. There are 14 residues in the CDR3. The CDR3 DNA reads as TGTGCCAGCAGCCGGACGGCGGGCACCTACGAGCAGTACTTC. Residues: CASSRTAGTYEQYF.

The V call is TRBV28, the J call TRBJ2-1, with 7 bases matching TRBD2. The junction had 6 bases not matched to a gene; V was cut back by 3 bases and J by 7 bases. This CDR3 contains 14 residues. The germline V gene encodes CDR1 MDHEN and CDR2 SYDVKM. This CDR3 is CASSLGGSVNEQFF. The CDR3 DNA reads TGTGCCAGCAGTTTGGGCGGGAGTGTAAATGAGCAGTTCTTC.

The CDR3 here is CASSQTRGYEKLFF. The CDR3 bases are TGTGCCAGCAGCCAGACTCGAGGGTATGAAAAACTGTTTTTT. This chain uses TRBV7-8 with TRBJ1-4, with D unclear. Germline-derived CDR1 and CDR2 are SGHVS and FQNEAQ. The length of the CDR3 is 14 residues. V was trimmed by 5 bases and J by 6 bases, leaving 13 bases between them.

CDR3 amino acids: CASRLDSNYGYTF. CDR3 DNA: TGTGCCAGCAGACTTGACAGTAACTATGGCTACACCTTC. The chain carries TRBV5-4 and TRBJ1-2; TRBD1 might be the D (5 bases). The CDR3 runs 13 residues. The germline V gene has CDR1 SGHNT and CDR2 YYREEE (reference sequence). V was pared by 5 bases and J by 1 base, with 9 bases between.

The rearrangement joins TRBV7-9 to TRBJ2-5, with 11 bases identical to TRBD1. The J segment lost 4 bases and the V segment lost 4 bases, leaving 5 bases of the junction unmatched. CDR1 SEHNR and CDR2 FQNEAQ come from the germline V gene (reference sequence). The CDR3 is 15 residues long. The CDR3 bases are TGTGCCAGCAGCTACCGGACAGGGGGCATAGAGACCCAGTACTTC. Its translation: CASSYRTGGIETQYF.

The J gene is TRBJ2-7, the V gene TRBV28, with 12 bases matching TRBD2. CDR3 size: 16 residues. Germline CDR1 is MDHEN and CDR2 is SYDVKM. J was trimmed by 2 bases and V by 2 bases; bases with no gene match: 4. CDR3 DNA sequence: TGTGCCAGCAGTTTAGTAGGACTAGCGGGGACCTACGAGCAGTACTTC. It codes for CASSLVGLAGTYEQYF.

This chain joins TRBV9 and TRBJ2-1, with D hard to call. The V end lost 4 bases, the J end lost 6 bases, and 8 bases lay between the germline ends. The germline V gene has CDR1 SGDLS and CDR2 YYNGEE. The CDR3 totals 12 residues. The chain's CDR3 is CASSLRGNEQFF. The CDR3 coding sequence is TGTGCCAGCAGCCTAAGAGGCAATGAGCAGTTCTTC.

The rearrangement uses TRBV15 and TRBJ2-2; TRBD1 aligns across 7 bases. Trimming took 5 bases from V and 6 from J; bases not matched to a gene: 15. The CDR3 spans 17 residues. From germline, CDR1 is LNHNV and CDR2 YYDKDF (reference sequence). This chain's CDR3 is CATSFCTPGTDSGELFF. Written as DNA, the CDR3 is TGTGCCACCAGCTTTTGTACGCCGGGGACAGATTCCGGGGAGCTGTTTTTT.

This clone was detected once. This chain connects TRBV18 to TRBJ1-4; D is perhaps TRBD1 (6 bases). Trimming took off 0 bases at V and 8 bases at J, with 7 bases between the two ends. This CDR3 spans 13 amino acids. Germline V gene lookup returns CDR1 KGHSH and CDR2 LQKENI. CDR3 sequence: CASSPPGQEKLFF. The CDR3 DNA follows: TGTGCCAGCTCACCACCGGGACAAGAAAAACTGTTTTTT. The entire variable domain, with the rest obtained from reference TRBV18 and TRBJ1-4, is as follows: NAGVMQNPRHLVRRRGQEARLRCSPMKGHSHVYWYRQLPEEGLKFMVYLQKENIIDESGMPKERFSAEFPKEGPSILRIQQVVRGDSAAYFCASSPPGQEKLFFGSGTQLSVL.

The genes are TRBV5-4 and TRBJ2-5; 9 bases map to TRBD1. Germline trimming cut 4 bases from V and 11 bases from J; bases unmatched to any gene: 15. Germline-derived CDR1 and CDR2 are SGHNT and YYREEE (reference sequence). This CDR3 is 15 amino acids long. The CDR3 is CASSLRDRAVGEQYF. CDR3 nucleotide sequence: TGTGCCAGCAGCCTCCGGGACAGGGCGGTGGGTGAGCAGTACTTC.

The chain carries TRBV7-9 and TRBJ2-5; 7 nucleotides align to TRBD2. Looked up from germline, CDR1 is SEHNR and CDR2 is FQNEAQ (reference sequence). The length of the CDR3 is 16 residues. J was trimmed by 4 bases and V by 3 bases; bases with no gene match: 11. The CDR3 DNA reads as TGTGCCAGCAGCTTCGCCGGGGGGAGTAGTGGAGAGACCCAGTACTTC. Translating gives CASSFAGGSSGETQYF.

V usage is TRBV9 and J usage is TRBJ2-7; the match to TRBD2 covers 8 bases. The CDR3 sequence is 13 residues long. In germline, CDR1 is SGDLS, CDR2 YYNGEE. With 0 bases clipped from V and 6 bases from J, the junction kept 2 bases outside the gene matches. CDR3: CASSVGGRTEQYF. The DNA of the CDR3 is TGTGCCAGCAGCGTAGGCGGGAGGACCGAGCAGTACTTC.

V gene TRBV6-6 combines with J gene TRBJ2-1; the match to TRBD2 covers 7 bases. This CDR3 is 11 amino acids long. The ends lost 7 bases at V and 8 bases at J; junction bases unmatched: 2. CDR1 and CDR2 from the germline V gene are MNHNY and SVGAGI (reference sequence). The CDR3 protein is CASTAGDEQFF. The CDR3, as DNA: TGTGCCAGCACGGCGGGGGATGAGCAGTTCTTC.

This chain joins TRBV28 and TRBJ1-2; a weak D match, TRBD1 (6 bases). Germline assignment: CDR1 MDHEN and CDR2 SYDVKM. The V and J ends lost 7 bases and 3 bases respectively, with 15 bases between them. The CDR3 is made up of 14 amino acids. CDR3 coding DNA: TGTGCCAGCACCTCCGGACAGTTCGACTATGGCTACACCTTC. Translating gives CASTSGQFDYGYTF.

V is TRBV4-3 and J is TRBJ2-7; 9 bases map to TRBD1. The CDR3 length is 15 residues. Trimming cost V 1 base and J 7 bases; bases outside gene matches: 8. Germline V gene data show CDR1 as LGHNA and CDR2 as YSLEER. The CDR3 sequence is CASSQGTGVPGEQYF. The CDR3 DNA reads TGCGCCAGCAGCCAAGGGACAGGGGTGCCAGGGGAGCAGTACTTC.

The V gene is TRBV7-6, the J gene TRBJ1-1; D gene unclear. This CDR3 has 13 amino acids. Trimming removed 1 base from V and 8 bases from J, with 11 bases in between. CDR1 SGHVS and CDR2 FNYEAQ come from the germline V gene. The CDR3 region has the DNA TGTGCCAGCAGCTTAGGAGGAACTGGCGAAGCTTTCTTT. Translating gives CASSLGGTGEAFF.

The V gene is TRBV6-5, the J gene TRBJ2-2; 8 bases map to TRBD2. The CDR3 spans 15 residues. J gave up 2 bases and V 10 bases, and 9 bases lay outside the gene matches. CDR1 MNHEY and CDR2 SVGAGI come from the germline V gene. This CDR3 reads CATSRRGGNTGELFF. CDR3 in DNA: TGTGCCACCTCGCGTCGGGGGGGAAACACCGGGGAGCTGTTTTTT.

This clone occurred a few times. The CDR3 loop reads CASSLARQGGYGYTF. For the CDR3, the DNA is TGTGCCAGCAGCTTAGCACGGCAGGGCGGCTATGGCTACACCTTC. The chain uses TRBV7-9 and TRBJ1-2; possibly TRBD1 for D (5 bases). V was trimmed by 0 bases and J by 4 bases, leaving 12 bases between them. The CDR3 loop spans 15 amino acids. The germline V gene encodes CDR1 SEHNR and CDR2 FQNEAQ (reference sequence). The variable domain in full, completed from reference TRBV7-9 and TRBJ1-2, reads DTGVSQNPRHKITKRGQNVTFRCDPISEHNRLYWYRQTLGQGPEFLTYFQNEAQLEKSRLLSDRFSAERPKGSFSTLEIQRTEQGDSAMYLCASSLARQGGYGYTFGSGTRLTVV.

This clone was seen more than once but under ten times. This chain links TRBV10-3 with TRBJ2-5; 8 bases match TRBD2. The CDR3 has 15 residues. Germline values: CDR1 ENHRY, CDR2 SYGVKD. V gave up 0 bases and J gave up 2 bases; unmatched junction bases: 2. CDR3 sequence reads: CAISESAGEQETQYF. Written as DNA, the CDR3 is TGTGCCATCAGTGAGTCAGCGGGAGAGCAAGAGACCCAGTACTTC.